This T cell receptor beta chain was retrieved from a study of blood T cells in healthy people across ages. General observations from the study: Higher diversity, along with more naive CD4+ cells, distinguished long-lived donors from aged donors. Unsorted PBMCs blocked a conclusive comparison of naive and antigen-experienced cells.

Next came a second PCR, run for about 7 to 12 cycles, which used a sample-barcoded 5' primer along with a J-beta primer mix. Each cDNA molecule was tagged by a template-switch adaptor that had 12 random nucleotides. In TCRdb, the 5' RACE reads were re-called with MiXCR into one record per CDR3 protein. The sample has around 1.5 million distinct CDR3 sequences, roughly 32% seen once. This clonotype was counted between two and nine times. The antigen remains undetermined. Total RNA, at least 5.5 micrograms per sample, came from PBMCs. Trimming cost V 4 bases and J 2 bases, with 12 bases left between them. From germline, CDR1 is SGHVS and CDR2 FQNEAQ. There are 14 residues in the CDR3.

This chain links TRBV7-8 with TRBJ2-7; D is perhaps TRBD1 (6 bases). The sequenced sample was blood. The origin of this receptor is a woman in her twenties or thirties in good health. CDR3 residues: CASSSGQLPYEQYF. CDR3 coding DNA: TGTGCCAGCAGCTCTGGACAGCTCCCCTACGAGCAGTACTTC.